This T cell receptor (beta chain) was recovered during a study of radiation and T cells in renal cell carcinoma. Using immunoSEQ multiplex PCR, the repertoire was profiled, and TCRdb retains in-frame clones only, with some absent. The sample contains about 150,000 clones, around 90% of which appear only once. The CDR3 extends over 13 amino acids. V was cut by 9 bases and J by 3 bases, with 14 bases left in between. Germline-derived CDR1 and CDR2 are LNHDA and SQIVND (reference sequence). Time point of the sample: blood 2 weeks post-SBRT. The sample's treatment: 15 Gy SBRT to primary tumor, nephrectomy 4 weeks later. After SBRT, blood was collected at 2 and 4 weeks, plus baseline.

The sample here was blood, taken from a patient whose treatment included radiotherapy and nephrectomy. This chain uses TRBV19 with TRBJ1-2; D perhaps matches TRBD1 (5 bases). This sequence originates from a woman aged 50 to 60 with renal cell carcinoma. The CDR3 nucleotides are TGTGCCAGCCTACTGTCCAGGGACTATGGCTACACCTTC. Amino acids: CASLLSRDYGYTF.